These 4 T cell receptor beta chains were all obtained from the same sample, sequenced in a study of shared clonotypes between healthy human individuals. Naive CD8 isolation took CD45RO-negative cells positively selected for CCR7 and excluded terminally differentiated effector memory CD45RA+ cells. The assay was immunoSEQ multiplex PCR, and TCRdb's table has in-frame clones only and misses some. This sample has about 820,000 clones, with over 90% found just once. Source material: naive CD8+ T cells sorted from blood. These receptors came from a man aged 25 to 40 in good health.

This chain uses TRBV5-1 with TRBJ2-2, with D unclear. V lost 4 bases and J 0 bases, leaving 7 bases between the germline ends. The CDR3 runs to 14 residues. Germline CDR1 is SGHRS and CDR2 is YFSETQ. This chain's CDR3 is CASSTDPNTGELFF. The CDR3 DNA sequence: TGCGCCAGCAGCACCGACCCGAACACCGGGGAGCTGTTTTTT.

This chain uses TRBV7-9 with TRBJ1-5; 7 nucleotides agree with TRBD1. V shed 2 bases and J 0 bases; nucleotides not matched to a gene: 4. This CDR3 is 16 amino acids long. CDR1 and CDR2 (germline): SEHNR, FQNEAQ (reference sequence). CDR3 coding DNA: TGTGCCAGCAGCTTATCACAGGGGAATAGCAATCAGCCCCAGCATTTT. It encodes CASSLSQGNSNQPQHF.

Notes on this clone: The junction shows a germline mismatch at one end, possibly a read error. The chain has TRBV7-7 and TRBJ1-3; unclear D gene. This CDR3 is 15 amino acids long. The germline gives CDR1 SSHAT, CDR2 FNYEAQ (reference sequence). CDR3 loop: CASSPGGSSGNTIYF. CDR3 coding DNA: TGTGCTAGCAGCCCCGGAGGGAGCTCTGGAAACACCATATATTTT.

V gene TRBV4-1 combines with J gene TRBJ2-7, with 8 bases matching TRBD1. Germline V lookup: CDR1 MGHRA, CDR2 YSYEKL. The CDR3 runs 16 residues. After removal of 2 bases from V and 3 bases from J, the junction contained 9 bases not matched to a gene. In DNA, the CDR3 is TGCGCCAGCAGCCAAAGTCCGGGACAGGAGAGCTACGAGCAGTACTTC. Translation: CASSQSPGQESYEQYF.